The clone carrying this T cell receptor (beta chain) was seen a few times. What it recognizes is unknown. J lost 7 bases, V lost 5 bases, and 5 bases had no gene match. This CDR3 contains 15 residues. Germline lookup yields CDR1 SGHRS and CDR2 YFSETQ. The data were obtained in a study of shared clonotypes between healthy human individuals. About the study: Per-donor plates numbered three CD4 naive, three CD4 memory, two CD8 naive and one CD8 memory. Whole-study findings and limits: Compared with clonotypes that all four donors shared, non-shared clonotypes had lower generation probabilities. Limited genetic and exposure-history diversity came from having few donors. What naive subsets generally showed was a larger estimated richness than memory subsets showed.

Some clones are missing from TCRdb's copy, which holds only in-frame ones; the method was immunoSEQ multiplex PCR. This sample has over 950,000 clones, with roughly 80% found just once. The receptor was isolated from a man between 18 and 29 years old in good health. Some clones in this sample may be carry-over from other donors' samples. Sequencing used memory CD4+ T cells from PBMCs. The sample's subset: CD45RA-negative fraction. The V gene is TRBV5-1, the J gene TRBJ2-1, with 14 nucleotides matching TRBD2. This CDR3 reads CASRPTSGRANEQFF. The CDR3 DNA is TGCGCCAGCAGACCGACTAGCGGGAGGGCGAATGAGCAGTTCTTC.